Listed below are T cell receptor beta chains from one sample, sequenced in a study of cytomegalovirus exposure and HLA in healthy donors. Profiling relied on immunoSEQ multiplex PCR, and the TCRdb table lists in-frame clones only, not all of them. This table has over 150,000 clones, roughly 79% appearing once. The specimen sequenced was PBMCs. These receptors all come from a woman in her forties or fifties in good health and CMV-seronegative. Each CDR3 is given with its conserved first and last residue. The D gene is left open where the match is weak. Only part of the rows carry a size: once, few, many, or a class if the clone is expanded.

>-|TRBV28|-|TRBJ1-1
TGTGCCAGCAGGGGAGGGGCTTGGACTGAAGCTTTCTTT
CASRGGAWTEAFF
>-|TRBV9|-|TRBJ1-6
TGTGCCAGCAGCGTAGTCCCAGTTGGGGGCGCAGGTTCACCCCTCCACTTT
CASSVVPVGGAGSPLHF
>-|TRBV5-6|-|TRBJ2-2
TGTGCCAGCAGCTTGAGCTCTAGATTTCACCGGGAGCTGTTTTTT
CASSLSSRFHRELFF
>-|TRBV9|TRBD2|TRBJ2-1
TGTGCCAGCAGCGTCAGCGGGAGGGTAAATGAGCAGTTCTTC
CASSVSGRVNEQFF
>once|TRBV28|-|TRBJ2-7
TGTGCCAGCAGTAGGACTGTAACCTACGAGCAGTACTTC
CASSRTVTYEQYF
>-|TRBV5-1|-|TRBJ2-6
TGCGCCAGCAGCTGGTGGGGCTCCTCTGGGGCCAACGTCCTGACTTTC
CASSWWGSSGANVLTF
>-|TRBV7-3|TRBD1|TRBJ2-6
TGTGCCAGCAGCCTGGACAGGGGGCCTGGGGCCAACGTCCTGACTTTC
CASSLDRGPGANVLTF
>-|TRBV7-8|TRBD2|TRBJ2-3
TGTGCCAGCAGCTTCCGACTAGCGGGGGATACGCAGTATTTT
CASSFRLAGDTQYF
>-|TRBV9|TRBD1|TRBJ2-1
TGTGCCAGCGGGACAGGGGTCAGCTCCTACAATGAGCAGTTCTTC
CASGTGVSSYNEQFF
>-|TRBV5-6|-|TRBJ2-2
TGTGCCAGCAGCTTGGGCACGGTAGGGGAGCTGTTTTTT
CASSLGTVGELFF
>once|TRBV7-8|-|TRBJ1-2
TGTGCCAGCAGCTTAGACAGGGTCAACTATGGCTACACCTTC
CASSLDRVNYGYTF
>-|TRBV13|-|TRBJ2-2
TGTGCCAGCAGCCCGCGATTGGACACCGGGGAGCTGTTTTTT
CASSPRLDTGELFF
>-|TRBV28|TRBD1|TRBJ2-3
TGTGCCAGCTCGGGGGCAGGGGGCGCAGATACGCAGTATTTT
CASSGAGGADTQYF
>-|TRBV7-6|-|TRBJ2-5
TGTGCCAGCAGCCTTAGCAGGGTTACGGAGACCCAGTACTTC
CASSLSRVTETQYF
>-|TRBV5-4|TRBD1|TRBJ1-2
TGTGCCAGCAGCTGGACAGGGGTAGATGGCTACACCTTC
CASSWTGVDGYTF
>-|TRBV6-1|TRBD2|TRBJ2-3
TGTTCCTCGGGGGGGCAGGGTACCCCAGATACGCAGTATTTT
CSSGGQGTPDTQYF
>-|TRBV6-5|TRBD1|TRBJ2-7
TGTGCCAGCAGTCCGGACAGGGGTACCCACGAGCAGTACTTC
CASSPDRGTHEQYF
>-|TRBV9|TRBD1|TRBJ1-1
TGTGCCAGCAGCGTAGATGCATGGACAGGGGCTTTCTTT
CASSVDAWTGAFF
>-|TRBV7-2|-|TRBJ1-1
TGTGCCAGCAGGTTACATTCTTCGGGCACTGAAGCTTTCTTT
CASRLHSSGTEAFF
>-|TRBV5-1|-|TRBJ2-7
TGCGCCAGCAGTGGCGGAGTCGAGCAGTACTTC
CASSGGVEQYF
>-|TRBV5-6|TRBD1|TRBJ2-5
TGTGCCAGCAGCAAACAGGGGCCACAAGAGACCCAGTACTTC
CASSKQGPQETQYF
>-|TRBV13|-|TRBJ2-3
TGTGCCAGCAGCTTAGGCCTGATGGACTATACTCGCACAGATACGCAGTATTTT
CASSLGLMDYTRTDTQYF
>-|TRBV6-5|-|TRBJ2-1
TGTGCCAGCAGCCCCGGGGGTGTAGCCTACAATGAGCAGTTCTTC
CASSPGGVAYNEQFF
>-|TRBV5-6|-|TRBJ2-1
TGTGCCAGCAGCTTGGCCAAACGGGGGCAGTTCTTC
CASSLAKRGQFF
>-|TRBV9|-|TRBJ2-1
TGTGCCAGCAGCGTAGCAGGGCAGGTATACAATGAGCAGTTCTTC
CASSVAGQVYNEQFF
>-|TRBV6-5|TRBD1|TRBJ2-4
TGTGCCAGCAGTACGACAGGGGACAAAAACATTCAGTACTTC
CASSTTGDKNIQYF
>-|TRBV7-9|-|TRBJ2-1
TGTGCCAGCAGCGCCGTACGGGAGAGCTCCTACAATGAGCAGTTCTTC
CASSAVRESSYNEQFF
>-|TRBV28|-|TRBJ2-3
TGTGCCAGCAGCGACAACTTTAGCACAGATACGCAGTATTTT
CASSDNFSTDTQYF
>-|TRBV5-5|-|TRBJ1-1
TGTGCCAGCAGAGCTCGCTGGGGGGAGGAGAACACTGAAGCTTTCTTT
CASRARWGEENTEAFF
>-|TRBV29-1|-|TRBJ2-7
TGCAGCGTCGCCCGGACTACCGACTCCTACGAGCAGTACTTC
CSVARTTDSYEQYF
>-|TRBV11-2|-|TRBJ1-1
TGTGCCAGCAGCTTAACAGCGAACACTGAAGCTTTCTTT
CASSLTANTEAFF
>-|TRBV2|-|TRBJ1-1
TGTGCCAGCACTTCCGGGGGGGGGACGGCGGAAGCTTTCTTT
CASTSGGGTAEAFF
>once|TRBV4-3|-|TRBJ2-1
TGCGCCAGCAGCCAAGATACTAGTTCCTACAATGAGCAGTTCTTC
CASSQDTSSYNEQFF
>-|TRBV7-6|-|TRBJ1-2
TGTGCCAGCGGGAGGAATAACTATGGCTACACCTTC
CASGRNNYGYTF
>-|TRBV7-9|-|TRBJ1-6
TGTTCCACTGCCCCCGGGGGGGATTCACCCCTCCACTTT
CSTAPGGDSPLHF
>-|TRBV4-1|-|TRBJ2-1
TGCGCCAGCAGCCCATCGGAGTCCGGGGTAAATGAGCAGTTCTTC
CASSPSESGVNEQFF
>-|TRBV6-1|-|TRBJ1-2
TGTGCCAGCAGTGACTTAACGGTAGCGGATGGCTACACCTTC
CASSDLTVADGYTF
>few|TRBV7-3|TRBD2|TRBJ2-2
TGTGCCAGCAGCTTTTACACGGGGGGGAGACAGATGAACACCGGGGAGCTGTTTTTT
CASSFYTGGRQMNTGELFF
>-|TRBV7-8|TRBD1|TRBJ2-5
TGTGCCAGCAGCTTGTTGGGGACAGATCAAGAGACCCAGTACTTC
CASSLLGTDQETQYF
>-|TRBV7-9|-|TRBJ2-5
TGTGCCAGCAGCTGGGACTTAATGCAAGAGACCCAGTACTTC
CASSWDLMQETQYF
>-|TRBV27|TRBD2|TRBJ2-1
TGTGCCAGCAGTTCAAGCGGGGACCGTAATGAGCAGTTCTTC
CASSSSGDRNEQFF
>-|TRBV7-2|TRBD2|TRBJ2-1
TGTGCCAGCAGCCTCCCGACTAGCGGGAATGCCTACAATGAGCAGTTCTTC
CASSLPTSGNAYNEQFF
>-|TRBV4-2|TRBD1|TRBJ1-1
TGTGCCAGCAGCCTAGGGACAGGGGCCCACCGCCTTGAAGCTTTCTTT
CASSLGTGAHRLEAFF
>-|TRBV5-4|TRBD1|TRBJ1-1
TGTGCCAGCAGCTTAACAGGGGTCGCGTTGAACACTGAAGCTTTCTTT
CASSLTGVALNTEAFF
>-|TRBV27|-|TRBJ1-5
TGTGCCAGCAGTTTCACCGGGGTGGGTCAGCCCCAGCATTTT
CASSFTGVGQPQHF
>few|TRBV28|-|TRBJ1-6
TGTGCCAGCTCCTCGGGGGGAGGGGGGTTCGCTTATAATTCACCCCTCCACTTT
CASSSGGGGFAYNSPLHF
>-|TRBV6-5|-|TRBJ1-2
TGTGCCAGCAGTGCGGGACTCATGGGTGTCTATGGCTACACCTTC
CASSAGLMGVYGYTF
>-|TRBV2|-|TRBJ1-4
TGTGCCAGCAGTGAGGACAGCGCGATAGGGGAAAAACTGTTTTTT
CASSEDSAIGEKLFF